This TCR beta chain was recorded in a study of blood T cells in healthy people across ages. General study points: Using unsorted PBMCs precluded a conclusive naive versus antigen-experienced comparison. With naive T cell percentage, TCR beta diversity showed a strong correlation.

A single count supports this clonotype. As yet, its antigen is unknown. One end of the junction fails to match germline, which may point to a read error. The use of a sample-barcoded 5' primer and a J-beta primer mix characterized a second PCR of 7 to 11 cycles. TCRdb redid the calling of the 5' RACE reads with MiXCR, one entry per CDR3 protein. Of under 1,000,000 distinct CDR3 sequences in the sample, 35% to 40% were seen once. Total RNA was isolated from each sample in quantities of at least 6 micrograms. The CDR3 loop spans 15 amino acids. The V call is TRBV12-3 or TRBV12-4, the J call TRBJ2-1, with D unclear. The J call may not be correct, given that the DNA end is closer to TRBJ2-7. The sample taken for sequencing was blood. The sequence was obtained from a young man in good health. CDR3 nucleotides: TGTGCCGGCAGTTTATCTAGTTCGGGTTACAATGAGCAGTACTTC. Protein product: CAGSLSSSGYNEQYF.